The clone carrying this TCR beta chain was recorded a few times. The antigen is unknown. Each CDR3 protein gets one entry after TCRdb re-called the 5' RACE reads with MiXCR. In the table there are about 790,000 distinct CDR3 sequences, approximately 18% of which are singletons. These data belong to a study of identical twins. General study results and limits: For zero-insertion analyses, partial confounding could come from invariant MAIT and iNKT cells. Twins shared out-of-frame alpha sequences with excess low generation probability.

Germline CDR1 and CDR2: MNHEY and SVGEGT. CDR3 length equals 14 residues. The ends lost 6 bases at V and 6 bases at J; junction bases unmatched: 6. Another study also made use of these data, one on T cells expressing NK-cell markers.

Sequencing was performed on PBMCs. This rearrangement joins TRBV6-2 or TRBV6-3 to TRBJ2-1; TRBD2 matches 9 bases. The TCR was taken from a woman in her late teens or twenties in good health. CDR3 loop: CASSLSGSFNEQFF. The DNA of the CDR3 is TGTGCCAGCAGCCTTAGCGGGAGTTTCAATGAGCAGTTCTTC.